The 18 T cell receptor beta chains listed next were all sequenced from one sample in a study of control samples from healthy donors and cancer patients. Produced via immunoSEQ multiplex PCR; TCRdb's table is partial and in-frame only. The data contain 100,000 to 150,000 clones, just under 95% of them seen just once; the ten biggest clones take up 5.5%. Sample: blood. All receptors come from a man in his late teens or twenties in good health.

This clone was seen once. This rearrangement joins TRBV2 to TRBJ1-3; the D is unclear. Looked up from germline, CDR1 is SNHLY and CDR2 is FYNNEI. This CDR3 has 15 residues. V was cut by 7 bases and J by 0 bases, with 13 bases left in between. This chain's CDR3 is CASTADASSGNTIYF. CDR3 sequence (DNA): TGTGCCAGCACCGCGGACGCGAGCTCTGGAAACACCATATATTTT.

The chain carries TRBV27 and TRBJ1-2; tentative D call: TRBD1 (5 bases). The germline V gene has CDR1 MNHEY and CDR2 SMNVEV (reference sequence). Between the trimmed V and J ends, which lost 6 bases and 2 bases, there was a span of 10 bases. The CDR3 consists of 13 residues. The CDR3 DNA is TGTGCCAGCAGGCGAGGGGCCAACTATGGCTACACCTTC. As protein: CASRRGANYGYTF.

The J gene is TRBJ2-1, the V gene TRBV18; 8 nucleotides line up with TRBD2. Germline V gene sequence: CDR1 KGHSH, CDR2 LQKENI. Trimming took 3 bases from V and 5 from J; bases not matched to a gene: 3. The CDR3 contains 14 residues. For the CDR3, the DNA is TGTGCCAGCTCACCCCTAGCGGGTCACAATGAGCAGTTCTTC. Its protein is CASSPLAGHNEQFF.

The chain joins TRBV5-4 to TRBJ2-1, with D uncertain. Germline lookup yields CDR1 SGHNT and CDR2 YYREEE (reference sequence). The germline V and J ends were trimmed by 3 bases and 12 bases, with 19 bases remaining between them. This CDR3 has 14 amino acids. CDR3 in DNA: TGTGCCAGCAGCTCCGGGCTCCCCCAGGATGGGCAGTTCTTC. It translates to CASSSGLPQDGQFF.

DNA for the CDR3: TGTGCCAGCGGGACGGGGCTAGGCCAAGAGACCCAGTACTTC. Translating it yields CASGTGLGQETQYF. The J gene is TRBJ2-5, the V gene TRBV6-5; possibly TRBD1 or TRBD2 for D (5 bases each). V was cut by 8 bases and J by 1 base, with 14 bases left in between. Germline lookup yields CDR1 MNHEY and CDR2 SVGAGI. This CDR3 has 14 amino acids.

This clone was counted between two and nine times. The chain couples TRBV5-4 to TRBJ2-3; 12 nucleotides match TRBD2. Germline V gene lookup returns CDR1 SGHNT and CDR2 YYREEE (reference sequence). The trim removed 4 bases at V and 8 bases at J, leaving 14 bases unmatched. CDR3 size: 17 residues. Written as DNA, the CDR3 is TGTGCCAGCAGCCCGCTAGCGGGGGGGGGACGGTTCGGTACGCAGTATTTT. Encoded protein: CASSPLAGGGRFGTQYF.

This chain links TRBV3-1 (or the pseudogene TRBV3-2) with TRBJ1-4, with D tentatively TRBD1 (6 bases). Trimming took 1 base from V and 0 from J, leaving 12 bases between them. Germline loops: CDR1 LGHDT, CDR2 YNNKEL (reference sequence). This CDR3 region has 17 residues. CDR3 residues: CASSQGGPLATNEKLFF. The CDR3 nucleotides are TGTGCCAGCAGCCAAGGGGGGCCCCTTGCAACTAATGAAAAACTGTTTTTT.

V and J are TRBV7-2 and TRBJ2-7; 11 nucleotides agree with TRBD2. Germline CDR1 is SGHTA and CDR2 is FQGNSA. V was pared by 4 bases and J by 3 bases, with 5 bases of the junction left unmatched. The CDR3 consists of 15 residues. The CDR3 sequence: CASSSRSGGDYEQYF. The CDR3 coding sequence is TGTGCCAGCAGCTCGCGTAGCGGGGGGGACTACGAGCAGTACTTC.

The V gene is TRBV7-3, the J gene TRBJ2-5; D gene unclear. This CDR3 region has 15 residues. Germline CDR1 SGHTA, CDR2 FQGTGA. The germline V and J ends were trimmed by 2 bases and 1 base, with 11 bases remaining between them. CDR3: CASSLDGGPQETQYF. The CDR3 nucleotides are TGTGCCAGCAGCTTAGATGGCGGCCCCCAAGAGACCCAGTACTTC.

The chain recombines TRBV2 with TRBJ2-7, with D perhaps being TRBD1 or TRBD2 (6 bases each). This CDR3 is built from 11 residues. Germline CDR1 SNHLY, CDR2 FYNNEI. The V and J ends lost 6 bases and 7 bases respectively, with 10 bases between them. CDR3 coding DNA: TGTGCCAGCAGAGGGGGGACTGAGCAGTACTTC. Amino acids: CASRGGTEQYF.

V is TRBV7-9 and J is TRBJ2-2, with TRBD2 identical over 7 bases. Germline values: CDR1 SEHNR, CDR2 FQNEAQ (reference sequence). The J segment lost 5 bases and the V segment lost 4 bases, leaving 1 base of the junction unmatched. The CDR3 is made up of 13 amino acids. The CDR3 coding sequence is TGTGCCAGCAGCTCGGGACTAACCGGGGAGCTGTTTTTT. Translated: CASSSGLTGELFF.

Worth noting for this clone: It is unclear where the CDR3 begins or ends on the DNA, so no DNA is shown, and the CDR3 is as TCRdb lists it. The V call is TRBV3-1 (or the pseudogene TRBV3-2), the J call TRBJ1-4; no check of the table's D call, TRBD1, against the DNA was made. CDR1 and CDR2 (germline): LGHDT, YNNKEL (reference sequence). Including both end residues, the CDR3 is 13 amino acids long. CDR3 residues: CASSFGDGAGVFF.

The chain couples TRBV7-9 to TRBJ1-1; D is unresolved. V lost 6 bases and J lost 11, with 13 bases in between. The CDR3 covers 11 residues. Germline V gene lookup returns CDR1 SEHNR and CDR2 FQNEAQ (reference sequence). The CDR3 loop reads CASRVGTEAFF. The CDR3 nucleotides read TGTGCCAGCAGGGTGGGCACCGAGGCTTTCTTT.

The rearrangement joins TRBV30 to TRBJ2-4; 8 positions match TRBD1. The CDR3 length is 14 residues. J lost 7 bases, V lost 0 bases, and 5 bases had no gene match. The germline gives CDR1 GTSNPN, CDR2 SVGIG (reference sequence). In DNA, the CDR3 is TGTGCCTGGAGTGTAGGGACAGGAGCGAACATTCAGTACTTC. Residues: CAWSVGTGANIQYF.

The rearrangement joins TRBV12-3 or TRBV12-4 to TRBJ1-1; the D is unclear. Trimming shortened V by 3 bases and J by 2 bases, and 7 bases separated the two germline ends. This CDR3 region has 13 residues. CDR3 in amino acids: CASSFDANTEAFF. CDR3 DNA sequence: TGTGCCAGCAGTTTTGACGCTAACACTGAAGCTTTCTTT.

The chain has TRBV2 and TRBJ2-2, with D perhaps TRBD2 (6 bases). V was trimmed by 6 bases and J by 6 bases, leaving 14 bases between them. Germline CDR1 is SNHLY and CDR2 is FYNNEI. CDR3 length: 14 residues. The CDR3 loop is CASRNEWGAGELFF. The DNA of the CDR3 is TGTGCCAGCAGGAACGAGTGGGGGGCCGGGGAGCTGTTTTTT.

V is TRBV7-9 and J is TRBJ1-6; 8 bases are a match to TRBD1. Germline trimming cut 1 base from V and 8 bases from J; bases unmatched to any gene: 4. The germline gives CDR1 SEHNR, CDR2 FQNEAQ (reference sequence). The CDR3 contains 15 residues. CDR3 residues: CASSLGTQGDSPLHF. DNA for the CDR3: TGTGCCAGCAGCTTAGGAACACAGGGGGATTCACCCCTCCACTTT.

The chain carries TRBV3-1 (or the pseudogene TRBV3-2) and TRBJ1-3, with D hard to call. Trimming shortened V by 4 bases and J by 4 bases, and 17 bases separated the two germline ends. The CDR3 totals 16 residues. Germline values: CDR1 LGHDT, CDR2 YNNKEL (reference sequence). This CDR3 is CASSPVNWRSGNTIYF. The CDR3 DNA sequence: TGTGCCAGCAGCCCGGTAAACTGGAGGTCCGGAAACACCATATATTTT.